This is a list of T cell receptor beta chains from one sample in a study of blood T cell repertoires in COVID-19. Profiling relied on immunoSEQ multiplex PCR, and the TCRdb table lists in-frame clones only, not all of them. In the table there are 200,000 to 300,000 clones, around 86% of which are singletons. The specimen was peripheral blood. These receptors all come from a woman younger than 45 who had recovered from COVID-19. The CDR3 runs from the conserved cysteine through the conserved F or W. The D gene is left open where the match is weak. Clone size is shown for a subset of rows, as once, few, many or a class of expanded clone.

d_call clone_size j_call v_call cdr3_nt cdr3_aa
. . TRBJ2-5 TRBV6-5 TGTGCCAGCAGTTCGTCCGGGGAGACCCAGTACTTC CASSSSGETQYF
TRBD1 . TRBJ1-1 TRBV7-9 TGTGCCAGCAACGAGGACAGGTCATTGAACACTGAAGCTTTCTTT CASNEDRSLNTEAFF
. . TRBJ2-7 TRBV2 TGTGCCAGCAGTGTATCAGTTTCCTACGAGCAGTACTTC CASSVSVSYEQYF
. . TRBJ2-5 TRBV19 TGTGCCACCCAGGGTTGGGCAGAGACCCAGTACTTC CATQGWAETQYF
TRBD1 once TRBJ1-2 TRBV30 TGTGCCTGGAGTGATTTTGGGACAGGATCATTCTACACCTTC CAWSDFGTGSFYTF
. . TRBJ1-4 TRBV7-9 TGTGCCAGCAGCTTATTCGAAGGGGGGGCTAATGAAAAACTGTTTTTT CASSLFEGGANEKLFF
. few TRBJ1-4 TRBV20-1 TGCAGTGCTAGTAGGGGTGTGGGCCTTAATGAAAAACTGTTTTTT CSASRGVGLNEKLFF
TRBD1 . TRBJ1-2 TRBV29-1 TGCAGCGTTGAGGGACAGGGCGTTGGCTACACCTTC CSVEGQGVGYTF
. . TRBJ2-7 TRBV6-5 TGTGCCAGCAGTTACGTCAGAAATAATCCCGAGCAGTACTTC CASSYVRNNPEQYF
TRBD1 once TRBJ1-2 TRBV5-6 TGTGCCAGCAGCTTCACCGGGACAGGTGGATATGGCTACACCTTC CASSFTGTGGYGYTF
. . TRBJ1-5 TRBV4-2 TGTGCCAGCAGCCAAGAGTCACATAGCAATCAGCCCCAGCATTTT CASSQESHSNQPQHF
. . TRBJ1-6 TRBV18 TGTGCCAGCTCACCCTCGACAGGAGATTCACCCCTCCACTTT CASSPSTGDSPLHF
TRBD1 . TRBJ2-7 TRBV14 TGTGCCAGCAGCCACCAAGGGACAGGGCCCTACGAGCAGTACTTC CASSHQGTGPYEQYF
. once TRBJ1-6 TRBV30 TGTGCCTGGAATGAGGGGGATCATTCACCCCTCCACTTT CAWNEGDHSPLHF
. . TRBJ2-1 TRBV6-1 TGTGCCAGCAGTGTTGGGCGGGGCACCTCCTACAATGAGCAGTTCTTC CASSVGRGTSYNEQFF
. . TRBJ2-5 TRBV6-5 TGTGCCAGCAGGGGGAGCGAGGAGACCCAGTACTTC CASRGSEETQYF
. . TRBJ2-7 TRBV5-1 TGCGCCAGCAGCTCCGGGTTTATTAGTACGGAGCAGTACTTC CASSSGFISTEQYF
. . TRBJ1-2 TRBV6-2/TRBV6-3 TGTGCCAGCAGTATAATCACTGAGTATGGCTACACCTTC CASSIITEYGYTF
. . TRBJ1-1 TRBV7-3 TGTGCCAGCAGCCCCCTTTTGGTCGACCATGGAGTCACTGAAGCTTTCTTT CASSPLLVDHGVTEAFF
. . TRBJ1-1 TRBV7-9 TGTGCCAGCAGCTTACGGACAGTCAACACTGAAGCTTTCTTT CASSLRTVNTEAFF
. . TRBJ1-1 TRBV19 TGTGCCAGTAGTCAGGGAAAGAACACTGAAGCTTTCTTT CASSQGKNTEAFF
. . TRBJ2-3 TRBV7-9 TGTGCCAGCAGCTCCCGGGGGAGGACAGATACGCAGTATTTT CASSSRGRTDTQYF
. . TRBJ2-7 TRBV7-9 TGTGCCAGCATCCCTCTCGGAGTGACCTACGAGCAGTACTTC CASIPLGVTYEQYF
TRBD1 . TRBJ2-1 TRBV7-3 TGTGCCAGCAGCCCACAGGGGGAGACCAATGAGCAGTTCTTC CASSPQGETNEQFF
TRBD2 . TRBJ2-3 TRBV13 TGTGCCAGCAGCTCAGCTAGCGGGGAGAGCACAGATACGCAGTATTTT CASSSASGESTDTQYF
. . TRBJ2-5 TRBV3-1/TRBV3-2 TGTGCCAGCAGCCGAGCCCAAGAGACCCAGTACTTC CASSRAQETQYF
TRBD1 few TRBJ2-7 TRBV20-1 TGCAGTGCTAGTTCAGGGGGCTTGGCCTACGAGCAGTACTTC CSASSGGLAYEQYF
. . TRBJ2-3 TRBV9 TGTGCCAGCAGCGCAACCTTACACGGCAGGGCTGGAGATACGCAGTATTTT CASSATLHGRAGDTQYF
. once TRBJ1-4 TRBV2 TGTGCCAGCGGAAGACGACAAGACCAAAGGGAAAAACTGTTTTTT CASGRRQDQREKLFF
. . TRBJ2-7 TRBV5-1 TGCGCCAGCAGCTTGGACAGAATCTACGAGCAGTACTTC CASSLDRIYEQYF
. . TRBJ2-1 TRBV29-1 TGCAGCGTACGACTTAGCTACAATGAGCAGTTCTTC CSVRLSYNEQFF
. . TRBJ2-1 TRBV11-3 TGTGCCAGCAGCTTAGATACGGAAAGGGGGCGAGGAGGGTCGAATGAGCAGTTCTTC CASSLDTERGRGGSNEQFF
TRBD1 . TRBJ2-2 TRBV6-4 TGTGCCAGCAGTCCGACAGGGGAAAAGGACACCGGGGAGCTGTTTTTT CASSPTGEKDTGELFF
. . TRBJ2-1 TRBV11-3 TGTGCCAGCAGCTTAGATATCAGCTCCTACAATGAGCAGTTCTTC CASSLDISSYNEQFF
. . TRBJ2-2 TRBV27 TGTGCCAGCAGTTTATCGGCCACCGGGGAGCTGTTTTTT CASSLSATGELFF
. . TRBJ2-5 TRBV2 TGTGCCAGCAGTTGGACAGAACAAGAGACCCAGTACTTC CASSWTEQETQYF
. once TRBJ1-2 TRBV5-1 TGCGCCAGCAGCTTGGTTCTCGGCTATGGCTACACCTTC CASSLVLGYGYTF
TRBD1 . TRBJ1-6 TRBV2 TGTGCCAGCAGTGAATATGGGACAGGCAATTCACCCCTCCACTTT CASSEYGTGNSPLHF
. . TRBJ2-7 TRBV12-3/TRBV12-4 TGTGCCAGCAGTCTTCCGGGGACCTACGAGCAGTACTTC CASSLPGTYEQYF
TRBD2 . TRBJ2-5 TRBV18 TGTGCCAGCTCACGACTAGCGGGGGAAGAGACCCAGTACTTC CASSRLAGEETQYF